The 27 T cell receptor beta chains reported below all come from one sample, sequenced in a study of shared clonotypes between healthy human individuals. Sequenced by immunoSEQ multiplex PCR; TCRdb stores in-frame clones only, minus some. The table lists about 490,000 clones, 70% to 85% of them singletons. Sequencing used PBMCs. The receptors were sampled from a middle-aged woman in good health. Some clones in this sample may be carry-over from other donors' samples.

The chain is built from TRBV11-2 and TRBJ2-7, with D possibly TRBD2 on 7 matching bases. Germline CDR1 SGHAT, CDR2 FQNNGV. Trimming took 10 bases from V and 3 from J, leaving 19 bases between them. The CDR3 is 14 amino acids. The CDR3 DNA reads as TGTGCCACTACAAAGCGGGACACCGGCTACGAGCAGTACTTC. Protein: CATTKRDTGYEQYF.

The V call is TRBV19, the J call TRBJ1-5, with TRBD1 identical over 8 bases. This CDR3 spans 14 amino acids. Germline-derived CDR1 and CDR2 are LNHDA and SQIVND (reference sequence). V trimming: 3 bases; J trimming: 4 bases; junction bases outside the gene matches: 2. The CDR3 protein is CASSIRTGNQPQHF. In DNA form, the CDR3 reads TGTGCCAGTAGTATCCGGACAGGGAATCAGCCCCAGCATTTT. Combining the CDR3 with reference TRBV19 and TRBJ1-5 gives the whole variable domain DGGITQSPKYLFRKEGQNVTLSCEQNLNHDAMYWYRQDPGQGLRLIYYSQIVNDFQKGDIAEGYSVSREKKESFPLTVTSAQKNPTAFYLCASSIRTGNQPQHFGDGTRLSIL.

This rearrangement joins TRBV4-2 to TRBJ2-2; TRBD2 agrees at 12 bases. The CDR3 runs 16 residues. Germline CDR1 LGHNA, CDR2 YNFKEQ. V lost 3 bases, J lost 6 bases, and 5 bases stayed unmatched. CDR3 in DNA: TGTGCCAGCAGCCATGAGCTAGCGGGAGGGGCCGGGGAGCTGTTTTTT. Amino acid sequence: CASSHELAGGAGELFF.

This clone has a handful of counts. The CDR3 reads CASSQASSLATGELFF. In DNA form, the CDR3 reads TGTGCCAGCAGCCAAGCGAGTTCCTTGGCCACCGGGGAGCTGTTTTTT. The V and J genes are TRBV14 and TRBJ2-2; the D is unclear. The CDR3 extends over 16 amino acids. Trimming took off 1 base at V and 4 bases at J, with 13 bases between the two ends. CDR1 and CDR2 (germline): SGHDN, FVKESK.

A single count supports this clone. The chain couples TRBV30 to TRBJ2-5, with TRBD2 matching 10 bases. Germline-derived CDR1 and CDR2 are GTSNPN and SVGIG (reference sequence). The V gene end was trimmed by 0 bases and the J gene end by 2 bases; junction bases not matched to a gene: 3. This CDR3 has 15 amino acids. The CDR3 protein is CAWSVAGGLQETQYF. The CDR3, as DNA: TGTGCCTGGAGTGTAGCGGGGGGGCTACAAGAGACCCAGTACTTC.

Of note for this clone: Because the CDR3's place on the DNA is in doubt, the DNA is left out and the CDR3 is given as listed by TCRdb. This rearrangement joins TRBV4-1 to TRBJ2-5. 16 amino acids form the CDR3, both terminal residues included. From germline, CDR1 is MGHRA and CDR2 YSYEKL. CDR3 sequence: CASSQDSGQGRETQYF.

The rearrangement links TRBV7-9 to TRBJ2-1; 7 bases are shared with TRBD2. The V gene end was trimmed by 6 bases and the J gene end by 9 bases; junction bases not matched to a gene: 11. The CDR3 runs to 14 residues. From germline, CDR1 is SEHNR and CDR2 FQNEAQ (reference sequence). As DNA, the CDR3 is TGTGCCAGCAGGCCCAAGCGGGATCAGGGTGAGCAGTTCTTC. Its protein is CASRPKRDQGEQFF.

This clone has only one observation. The V call is TRBV15, the J call TRBJ2-3, with 12 positions matching TRBD2. The length of the CDR3 is 16 residues. The germline CDR1 and CDR2 sequences are LNHNV and YYDKDF (reference sequence). V dropped 5 bases and J dropped 2; count of bases not matched to a gene: 5. As DNA, the CDR3 is TGTGCCACCAGCGCCGGACTAGCGGGAACCACAGATACGCAGTATTTT. Amino acids: CATSAGLAGTTDTQYF.

The chain employs TRBV14 and TRBJ1-2, with unresolved D. The CDR3 sequence is 13 residues long. Deletions cut 1 base from V and 3 bases from J, with 6 bases between. Germline CDR1 and CDR2: SGHDN and FVKESK. Written as DNA, the CDR3 is TGTGCCAGCAGCCAAGCCACTTACTATGGCTACACCTTC. It translates to CASSQATYYGYTF.

V is TRBV9 and J is TRBJ2-3; a weak D match, TRBD1 (5 bases). Germline values: CDR1 SGDLS, CDR2 YYNGEE. With 0 bases removed from V and 5 bases from J, the gap between germline ends came to 7 bases. The CDR3 extends over 13 amino acids. The CDR3 DNA reads TGTGCCAGCAGCGTAGGCCAGGGAGATACGCAGTATTTT. Translation: CASSVGQGDTQYF.

The genes are TRBV7-3 and TRBJ2-1; 9 bases line up with TRBD1. The CDR3 spans 18 residues. Germline-derived CDR1 and CDR2 are SGHTA and FQGTGA. The ends lost 1 base at V and 0 bases at J; junction bases unmatched: 7. This chain's CDR3 is CASSLRGTGLSSYNEQFF. The CDR3 DNA sequence: TGTGCCAGCAGCTTAAGGGGGACAGGGCTGAGCTCCTACAATGAGCAGTTCTTC. Drawing the rest from reference TRBV7-3 and TRBJ2-1, the complete variable domain is GAGVSQTPSNKVTEKGKYVELRCDPISGHTALYWYRQSLGQGPEFLIYFQGTGAADDSGLPNDRFFAVRPEGSVSTLKIQRTERGDSAVYLCASSLRGTGLSSYNEQFFGPGTRLTVL.

The chain has TRBV7-9 and TRBJ2-1; unclear D gene. V gave up 2 bases and J gave up 7 bases, with 9 bases separating them. In germline, CDR1 is SEHNR, CDR2 FQNEAQ (reference sequence). CDR3 length: 13 residues. The CDR3 DNA reads TGTGCCAGCAGCTTAACACGCAAGAATGAGCAGTTCTTC. This sequence encodes CASSLTRKNEQFF.

The chain has TRBV5-1 and TRBJ2-1; 9 bases line up with TRBD1. V shed 0 bases and J 4 bases; nucleotides not matched to a gene: 2. Per the germline V gene, CDR1 is SGHRS and CDR2 is YFSETQ. The length of the CDR3 is 15 residues. The CDR3 loop reads CASSLGGQGYNEQFF. The CDR3 nucleotides are TGCGCCAGCAGCTTGGGGGGACAGGGATACAATGAGCAGTTCTTC.

This clone occurred once. V usage is TRBV4-1 and J usage is TRBJ2-7; no clear D gene. CDR1 and CDR2 from the germline V gene are MGHRA and YSYEKL. CDR3 length equals 15 residues. Trimming shortened V by 0 bases and J by 6 bases, and 15 bases separated the two germline ends. CDR3 DNA: TGCGCCAGCAGCCAAGAGGGCAGCAGGACCCTCGAGCAGTACTTC. Translating gives CASSQEGSRTLEQYF.

The V gene is TRBV5-4, the J gene TRBJ2-5; D is unclear. Germline CDR1 is SGHNT and CDR2 is YYREEE (reference sequence). This CDR3 region has 14 residues. V lost 4 bases and J 2 bases, leaving 12 bases between the germline ends. The DNA for the CDR3 is TGTGCCAGCAGCCGTATGTTGGTGCAAGAGACCCAGTACTTC. This sequence encodes CASSRMLVQETQYF.

J is TRBJ2-1 and V is TRBV15, with TRBD2 matching 7 bases. The ends lost 0 bases at V and 0 bases at J; junction bases unmatched: 11. The germline gives CDR1 LNHNV, CDR2 YYDKDF (reference sequence). The CDR3 contains 19 residues. The CDR3 DNA reads as TGTGCCACCAGCAGAGATCCGAGCCCCCTAGCGGTCTCCTACAATGAGCAGTTCTTC. Residues: CATSRDPSPLAVSYNEQFF.

The chain uses TRBV30 and TRBJ2-1, with D possibly TRBD2 on 6 matching bases. With 4 bases removed from V and 3 bases from J, the gap between germline ends came to 16 bases. The CDR3 has 15 amino acids. CDR1 is GTSNPN and CDR2 is SVGIG in the germline V gene (reference sequence). The CDR3 spells CAWKSARDLYNEQFF. The CDR3 bases are TGTGCCTGGAAGTCTGCGCGGGACCTCTACAATGAGCAGTTCTTC.

This clone appeared a few times. The V and J genes are TRBV10-2 and TRBJ2-3; no clear D gene. CDR3 length: 13 amino acids. V gave up 0 bases and J gave up 9 bases, with 10 bases separating them. In germline, CDR1 is WSHSY, CDR2 SAAADI. This chain's CDR3 is CASSESWEQTQYF. In DNA form, the CDR3 reads TGCGCCAGCAGTGAGTCGTGGGAACAAACGCAGTATTTT.

J is TRBJ2-1 and V is TRBV7-3, with 9 positions matching TRBD2. The V and J ends lost 5 bases and 1 base, in that order; junction bases with no gene match: 3. This CDR3 has 15 residues. CDR1 is SGHTA, CDR2 FQGTGA, per germline. The CDR3 loop reads CASSDGLASYNEQFF. Written as DNA, the CDR3 is TGTGCCAGCAGCGACGGACTAGCGTCCTACAATGAGCAGTTCTTC.

With respect to this clone: This clone may be a read error of a much larger clone one base away. The same CDR3 is also encoded by other DNA sequences in this sample. This chain uses TRBV10-3 with TRBJ1-2, with TRBD1 matching over 7 bases. Germline V CDR1 and CDR2: ENHRY, SYGVKD. The CDR3 is 12 amino acids. V shed 11 bases and J 8 bases; nucleotides not matched to a gene: 11. CDR3 nucleotide sequence: TGTGCCTCGTCGAGACAGGGTAGGGGCTACACCTTC. It is translated as CASSRQGRGYTF.

The gene calls are TRBV25-1 and TRBJ2-3; the match to TRBD2 covers 9 bases. Looked up from germline, CDR1 is MGHDK and CDR2 is SYGVNS. V was clipped by 2 bases and J by 0 bases; unmatched bases: 3. The CDR3 sequence is 16 residues long. The CDR3 region has the DNA TGTGCCAGCAGTGAAGGACTAGCGATCAGCACAGATACGCAGTATTTT. Translating it yields CASSEGLAISTDTQYF.

J is TRBJ2-1 and V is TRBV5-1; TRBD2 matches 8 bases. Germline V gene sequence: CDR1 SGHRS, CDR2 YFSETQ. The CDR3 loop spans 15 amino acids. V lost 5 bases, J lost 3 bases, and 7 bases stayed unmatched. The CDR3 DNA reads as TGCGCCAGCAGGGGCGAAGCGGGAGACTACAATGAGCAGTTCTTC. Translating gives CASRGEAGDYNEQFF.

This clone was observed a handful of times. The CDR3 nucleotides read TGTGCCAGCAGTGAAGGGGTAGCGGGCTCCTACGAGCAGTACTTC. Protein: CASSEGVAGSYEQYF. The genes are TRBV6-1 and TRBJ2-7; 7 nucleotides match TRBD2. Germline V gene data show CDR1 as MNHNS and CDR2 as SASEGT. V was pared by 1 base and J by 0 bases, with 3 bases of the junction left unmatched. This CDR3 is 15 amino acids long.

The chain combines TRBV10-3 with TRBJ2-5; the D is unclear. Germline values: CDR1 ENHRY, CDR2 SYGVKD. The CDR3 has 12 residues. The V end was cut by 2 bases, the J end by 4 bases, with 5 bases between. In nucleotides, the CDR3 is TGTGCCATCAGTGAGAGTGTAGAGACCCAGTACTTC. It yields the protein CAISESVETQYF.

V gene TRBV7-3 combines with J gene TRBJ2-1; 7 bases agree with TRBD1. V lost 7 bases and J lost 9; bases outside the gene matches: 21. CDR3 length: 17 amino acids. Germline assignment: CDR1 SGHTA and CDR2 FQGTGA. The DNA for the CDR3 is TGTGCCAGCACCCCCGGCCCCGGGACAGCTCGTGGAGGTGAGCAGTTCTTC. Amino acid sequence: CASTPGPGTARGGEQFF.

This chain uses TRBV7-2 with TRBJ2-7, with D perhaps TRBD1 or TRBD2 (5 bases each). CDR1 SGHTA and CDR2 FQGNSA come from the germline V gene. The CDR3 runs 14 residues. Trimming took off 5 bases at V and 1 base at J, with 12 bases between the two ends. The CDR3 here is CASSGDPLSYEQYF. CDR3 nucleotide sequence: TGTGCCAGCAGCGGGGACCCCCTATCCTACGAGCAGTACTTC. The full variable domain, rest sourced from reference TRBV7-2 and TRBJ2-7, is GAGVSQSPSNKVTEKGKDVELRCDPISGHTALYWYRQSLGQGLEFLIYFQGNSAPDKSGLPSDRFSAERTGGSVSTLTIQRTQQEDSAVYLCASSGDPLSYEQYFGPGTRLTVT.

The rearrangement links TRBV19 to TRBJ2-3; D not certain. Germline CDR1 reads LNHDA; CDR2 reads SQIVND (reference sequence). This CDR3 is built from 16 residues. The germline V and J ends were trimmed by 1 base and 2 bases, with 13 bases remaining between them. The CDR3 loop is CASSIGLQPSTDTQYF. The CDR3 DNA reads as TGTGCCAGTAGTATAGGTTTACAGCCTTCCACAGATACGCAGTATTTT. Full variable domain (rest looked up from reference TRBV19 and TRBJ2-3): DGGITQSPKYLFRKEGQNVTLSCEQNLNHDAMYWYRQDPGQGLRLIYYSQIVNDFQKGDIAEGYSVSREKKESFPLTVTSAQKNPTAFYLCASSIGLQPSTDTQYFGPGTRLTVL.